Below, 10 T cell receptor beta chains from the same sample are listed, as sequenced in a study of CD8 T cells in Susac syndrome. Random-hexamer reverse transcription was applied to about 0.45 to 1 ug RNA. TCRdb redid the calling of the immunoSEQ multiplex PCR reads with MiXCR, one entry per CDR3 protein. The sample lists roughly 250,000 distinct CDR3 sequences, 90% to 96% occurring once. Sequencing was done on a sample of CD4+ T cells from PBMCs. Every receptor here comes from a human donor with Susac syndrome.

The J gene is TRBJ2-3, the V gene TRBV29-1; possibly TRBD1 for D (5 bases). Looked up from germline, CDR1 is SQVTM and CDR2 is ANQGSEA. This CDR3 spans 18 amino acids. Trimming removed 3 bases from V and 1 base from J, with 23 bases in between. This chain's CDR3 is CSVEGPAAGPPRTDTQYF. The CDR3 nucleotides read TGCAGCGTTGAGGGGCCGGCAGCCGGTCCTCCTCGCACAGATACGCAGTATTTT.

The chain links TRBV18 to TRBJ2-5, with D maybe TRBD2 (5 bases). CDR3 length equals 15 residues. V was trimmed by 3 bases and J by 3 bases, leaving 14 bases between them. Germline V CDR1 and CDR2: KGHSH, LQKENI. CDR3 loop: CASSPYMKGEETQYF. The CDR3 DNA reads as TGTGCCAGCTCACCCTATATGAAGGGAGAAGAGACCCAGTACTTC.

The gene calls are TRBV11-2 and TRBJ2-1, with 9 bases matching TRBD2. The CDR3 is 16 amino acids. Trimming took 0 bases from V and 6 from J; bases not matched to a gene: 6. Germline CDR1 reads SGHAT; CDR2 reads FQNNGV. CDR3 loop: CASSLDSGRYSNEQFF. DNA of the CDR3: TGTGCCAGCAGCTTAGATAGCGGGAGATATTCCAATGAGCAGTTCTTC.

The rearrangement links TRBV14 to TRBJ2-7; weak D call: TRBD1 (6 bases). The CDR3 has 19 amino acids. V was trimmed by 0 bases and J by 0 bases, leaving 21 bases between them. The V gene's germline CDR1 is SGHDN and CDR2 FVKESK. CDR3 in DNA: TGTGCCAGCAGCCAAGATGTGTGGGACAAGGATGGGGGCTCCTACGAGCAGTACTTC. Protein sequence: CASSQDVWDKDGGSYEQYF.

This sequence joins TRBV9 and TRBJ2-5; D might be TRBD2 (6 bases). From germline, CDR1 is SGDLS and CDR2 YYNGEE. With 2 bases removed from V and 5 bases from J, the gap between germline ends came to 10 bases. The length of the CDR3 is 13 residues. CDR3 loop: CASSVGSGETQYF. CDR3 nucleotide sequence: TGTGCCAGCAGCGTCGGGAGTGGGGAGACCCAGTACTTC.

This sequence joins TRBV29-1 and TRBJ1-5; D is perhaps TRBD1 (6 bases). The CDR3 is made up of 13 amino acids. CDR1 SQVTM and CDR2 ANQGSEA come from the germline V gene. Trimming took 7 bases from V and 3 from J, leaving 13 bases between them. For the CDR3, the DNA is TGCAGCGCCCAGTGGGGGGCCAATCAGCCCCAGCATTTT. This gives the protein CSAQWGANQPQHF.

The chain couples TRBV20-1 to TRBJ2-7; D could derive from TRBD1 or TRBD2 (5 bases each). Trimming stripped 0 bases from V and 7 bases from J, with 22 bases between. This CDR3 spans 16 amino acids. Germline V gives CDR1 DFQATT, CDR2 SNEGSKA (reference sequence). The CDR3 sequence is CSARDQRTERGREQYF. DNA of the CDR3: TGCAGTGCTAGAGACCAAAGGACTGAGAGGGGTAGAGAGCAGTACTTC.

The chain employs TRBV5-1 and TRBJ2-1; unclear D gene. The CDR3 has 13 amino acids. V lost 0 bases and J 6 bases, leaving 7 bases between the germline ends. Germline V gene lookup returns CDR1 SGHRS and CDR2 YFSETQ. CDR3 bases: TGCGCCAGCAGCTTGGTACAGCCCAATGAGCAGTTCTTC. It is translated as CASSLVQPNEQFF.

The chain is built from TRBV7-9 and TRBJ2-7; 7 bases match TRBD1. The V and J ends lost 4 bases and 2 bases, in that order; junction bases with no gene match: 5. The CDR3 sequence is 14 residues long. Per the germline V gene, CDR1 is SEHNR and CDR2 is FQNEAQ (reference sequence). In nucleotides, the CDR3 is TGTGCCAGCAGCTGGACAGGTTCGCCCTACGAGCAGTACTTC. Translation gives CASSWTGSPYEQYF.

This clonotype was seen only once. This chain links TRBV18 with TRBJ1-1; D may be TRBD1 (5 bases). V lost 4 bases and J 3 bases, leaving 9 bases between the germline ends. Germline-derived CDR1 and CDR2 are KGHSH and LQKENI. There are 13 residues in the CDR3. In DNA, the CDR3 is TGTGCCAGCTCACAGGGGTATGACACTGAAGCTTTCTTT. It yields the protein CASSQGYDTEAFF.